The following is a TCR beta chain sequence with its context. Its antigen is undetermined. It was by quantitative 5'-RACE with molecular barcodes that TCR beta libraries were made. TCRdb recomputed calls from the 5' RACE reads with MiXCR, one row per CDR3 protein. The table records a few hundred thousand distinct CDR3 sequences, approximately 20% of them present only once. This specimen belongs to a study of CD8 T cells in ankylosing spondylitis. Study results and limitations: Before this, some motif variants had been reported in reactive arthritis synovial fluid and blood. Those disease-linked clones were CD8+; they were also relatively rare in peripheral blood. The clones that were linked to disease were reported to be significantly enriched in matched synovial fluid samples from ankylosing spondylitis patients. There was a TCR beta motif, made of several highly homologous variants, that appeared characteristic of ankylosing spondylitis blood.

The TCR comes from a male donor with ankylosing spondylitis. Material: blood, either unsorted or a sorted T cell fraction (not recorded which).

CDR3 in amino acids: CASSLAGGPSFYNEQFF. The CDR3 nucleotides are TGCGCCAGCAGCTTGGCCGGGGGACCCTCCTTTTACAATGAGCAGTTCTTC. This chain joins TRBV5-1 and TRBJ2-1; a possible D gene is TRBD2 (6 bases). The CDR3 extends over 17 amino acids. V was clipped by 0 bases and J by 4 bases, with 17 bases between them. Germline CDR1 reads SGHRS; CDR2 reads YFSETQ.